This T cell receptor (beta chain) was captured by sequencing in a study of control samples from healthy donors and cancer patients (dated by TCRdb to 2019 to 2021). The CDR1 and CDR2 encoded by the germline V gene are SGDLS and YYNGEE. At the junction V is shortened by 0 bases and J by 0 bases, with 13 bases in between. Spanning cysteine to phenylalanine, the CDR3 consists of 17 amino acids. Only CDR3 DNA is held: 51 bases, read in frame from base 1. About this clone: Its antigen is not yet known. Base-call qualities are not available, and no considerably larger clone is one nucleotide away.

Library generation was performed with the immunoSEQ multiplex PCR assay. TCRdb stores this immuneACCESS table with in-frame sequences only. Part of the clones is absent; in the studies checked, under half of the shortfall reflects unresolved V genes, and no reason is known for the rest. The sample table holds about 180,000 clones, of which 90% to 95% were seen once. Jointly, the top ten make up approximately 1.4% of the sample. The rearrangement combines TRBV9 with TRBJ1-3; confidence is insufficient to name the D gene. The sample was blood. The TCR sequence derives from a man aged 25-40 years in good health. Here the CDR3 is given as CASSVDPPRISGNTIYF. In nucleotide form, the sequence is TGTGCCAGCAGCGTAGATCCCCCTCGGATCTCTGGAAACACCATATATTTT.